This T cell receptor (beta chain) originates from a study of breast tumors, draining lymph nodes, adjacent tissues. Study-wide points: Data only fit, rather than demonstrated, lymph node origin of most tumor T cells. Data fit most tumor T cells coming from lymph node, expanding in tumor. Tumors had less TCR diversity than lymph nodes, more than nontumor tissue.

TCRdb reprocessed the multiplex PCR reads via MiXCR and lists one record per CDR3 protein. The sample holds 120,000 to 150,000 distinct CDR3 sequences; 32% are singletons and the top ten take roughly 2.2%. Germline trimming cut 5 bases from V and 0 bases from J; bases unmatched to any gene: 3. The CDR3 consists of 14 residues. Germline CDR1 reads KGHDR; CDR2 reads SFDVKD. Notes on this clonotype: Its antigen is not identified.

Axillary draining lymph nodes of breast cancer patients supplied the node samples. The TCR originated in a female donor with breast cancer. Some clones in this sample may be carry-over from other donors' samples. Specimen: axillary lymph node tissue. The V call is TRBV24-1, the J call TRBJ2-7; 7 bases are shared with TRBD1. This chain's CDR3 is CATSANRGSYEQYV. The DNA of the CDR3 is TGTGCCACCAGTGCAAACAGGGGCTCCTACGAGCAGTACGTC.